This T cell receptor (beta chain) was retrieved from a study of immune evolution from preneoplasia to lung adenocarcinoma (dated by TCRdb to about 2021). The study in broad terms: No AAH lesions showed HLA loss of heterozygosity, compared with 5.5% to 8% of AIS, about 15% of MIA and around a third of ADC lesions. The study profiled immune contexture across lung adenocarcinoma precursors and invasive adenocarcinoma using immune gene expression, TCR sequencing and multiplex immunofluorescence. Resected precursor lesions (AAH, AIS, MIA) and invasive adenocarcinomas were compared against paired morphologically normal lung tissue. The sample size depended on which specimens were available, not on a prior power calculation. The immune data were combined with whole exome sequencing and methylation data from the same cohort of nodules. In total, the cohort included approximately 53 patients with pulmonary nodules, all of whom underwent surgical resection. A total of more than 40 patients contributed TCR sequencing data. According to the study, about 100 samples were used for TCR sequencing. POLYSOLVER was used to infer Class I HLA alleles from exome data, and LOHHLA was used to detect allele-specific HLA loss.

CDR1 and CDR2 were assigned from the germline V gene (reference sequence) as SEHNR and FQNEAQ. Trimming removed 4 bases from V and 7 bases from J, leaving 11 bases between the germline ends. The CDR3 has 13 amino acids, counting the end cysteine and phenylalanine. Of all the DNA, just the CDR3 is kept, 39 bases in frame from base 1. The patients had resection in Japan or China between the mid-2010s and the late 2010s. Two lung cancer pathologists independently confirmed the histologic diagnosis of each case on H&E slides. To enrich premalignant or tumor cells for nucleic acid extraction, macro-dissection was performed after pathologic assessment. The AllPrep DNA/RNA FFPE Kit was used to isolate DNA from FFPE tissue. In the case of this clone: The antigen it binds to is not known. No much larger clone is present one base from it, and per-base qualities are unavailable.

The research as a whole found: Top T cell clone frequencies were highest in normal lung and appeared to decrease progressively from AAH through AIS, MIA and invasive adenocarcinoma. Because all patients came from Japan and China, whether the findings apply to Western populations was uncertain. The highest clonality was observed in normal lung, whereas higher T cell density and diversity but lower clonality appeared to be present in later-stage lesions. The findings were based on association rather than direct causation, and larger cohorts with long-term follow-up and longitudinal biopsies were deemed needed. KRAS-mutant nodules showed the highest T cell clonality compared with EGFR-mutant or double wild-type lesions.

TCR beta CDR3 regions were sequenced from DNA using the immunoSEQ hsTCRbeta Kit. As for how the authors treated the data: TCR sequencing data were analysed with the ImmunoSEQ Analyzer. T cell clonality was defined as 1 minus Pielou's evenness computed on productive rearrangements. The inverse Simpson index, applied to productive templates, was used to measure T cell diversity. T cell density was expressed as TCR beta template counts normalized to usable DNA, with usable DNA estimated by amplifying and sequencing housekeeping genes. TCR metrics were compared across histologic stages using two-sided Kruskal-Wallis tests. Held by TCRdb, this immuneACCESS table contains in-frame sequences only and omits some clones. Under half of the omission traces to an unresolved V gene where checked; the cause of the rest is unknown. V and J calls and clone size are copied from that table; D and trimming were computed from the DNA. The sample has about 2,300 clones on record, 84% of them singletons. Roughly 4.5% of the sample comes from the top ten.

The material sequenced was FFPE lung adenocarcinoma in situ tissue. The sample's cell subset or site label, decoded: preinvasive adenocarcinoma in situ (AIS). The receptor's source is a person aged 55-79 years with lung adenocarcinoma. The sequence is built from TRBV7-9 and TRBJ1-3, with a weak D call of TRBD1 (5 bases match). The sequence in DNA is TGTGCCAGCAGCTACGACCAGGGCAACACCATATATTTT. This yields the protein CASSYDQGNTIYF.